These 9 T cell receptor beta chains share one sample of origin, sequenced in a study of T cell changes during pregnancy in multiple sclerosis. Sequenced by immunoSEQ multiplex PCR; TCRdb stores in-frame clones only, minus some. The sample yields tens of thousands of clones, around 94% seen once. This sample comprised CD8+ T cells from peripheral blood mononuclear cells, obtained after pregnancy. Every receptor here comes from a female donor with multiple sclerosis, enrolled in a pregnancy study.

The CDR3 protein is CASSVTGGRTEAFF. Written as DNA, the CDR3 is TGTGCCAGCAGCGTAACGGGGGGAAGAACTGAAGCTTTCTTT. V gene TRBV9 combines with J gene TRBJ1-1, with a possible D match to TRBD1 (5 bases). In germline, CDR1 is SGDLS, CDR2 YYNGEE. V was clipped by 1 base and J by 5 bases, with 12 bases between them. The CDR3 is 14 amino acids.

This chain links TRBV6-5 with TRBJ1-1; D not certain. Deletions cut 2 bases from V and 1 base from J, with 5 bases between. The CDR3 has 13 residues. Germline V gene sequence: CDR1 MNHEY, CDR2 SVGAGI. CDR3 nucleotides: TGTGCCAGCAGTTACGCGGGGAACACTGAAGCTTTCTTT. Translating gives CASSYAGNTEAFF.

The rearrangement joins TRBV19 to TRBJ2-2; no clear D gene. This CDR3 is 12 amino acids long. The V gene's germline CDR1 is LNHDA and CDR2 SQIVND (reference sequence). The V gene lost 5 bases and the J gene lost 6 bases, with 7 bases spanning the gap. The CDR3 DNA follows: TGTGCCAGTAGTTTCTCTCCCGGGGAGCTGTTTTTT. Translating it yields CASSFSPGELFF.

The chain uses TRBV4-2 and TRBJ2-7; 9 bases map to TRBD1. The V gene end was trimmed by 0 bases and the J gene end by 5 bases; junction bases not matched to a gene: 8. Germline-derived CDR1 and CDR2 are LGHNA and YNFKEQ. CDR3 length: 16 amino acids. CDR3 residues: CASSQEAETGGNEQYF. CDR3 coding DNA: TGTGCCAGCAGCCAAGAGGCGGAGACAGGGGGTAACGAGCAGTACTTC.

V is TRBV27 and J is TRBJ2-1, with unresolved D. This CDR3 contains 17 residues. V shed 5 bases and J shed 4 bases, with 21 bases lying between them. The germline gives CDR1 MNHEY, CDR2 SMNVEV (reference sequence). For the CDR3, the DNA is TGTGCCAGCAGTCCCCTTAATGCTTTGTCAGGATACAATGAGCAGTTCTTC. This translates into CASSPLNALSGYNEQFF.

This chain links TRBV10-3 with TRBJ2-1; 7 nucleotides match TRBD2. The germline V gene encodes CDR1 ENHRY and CDR2 SYGVKD. V gave up 8 bases and J gave up 8 bases; unmatched junction bases: 6. This CDR3 comprises 12 residues. The chain's CDR3 is CAIGGTTDEQFF. The DNA for the CDR3 is TGTGCCATCGGCGGGACTACCGATGAGCAGTTCTTC.

The gene calls are TRBV19 and TRBJ2-7, with D possibly being TRBD2 (6 bases). CDR3 length equals 14 residues. Germline V CDR1 and CDR2: LNHDA, SQIVND (reference sequence). The V end was cut by 5 bases, the J end by 5 bases, with 16 bases between. The CDR3 DNA reads TGTGCCAGTAGTGGTCCGGGGGTTAACCACGAGCAGTACTTC. It is translated as CASSGPGVNHEQYF.

The chain has TRBV5-4 and TRBJ1-1, with 8 bases that match TRBD1. Unmatched junction bases numbered 16, after V lost 4 bases and J lost 11 bases. There are 15 residues in the CDR3. CDR1 and CDR2 (germline): SGHNT, YYREEE (reference sequence). As DNA, the CDR3 is TGTGCCAGCAGCCCTTCCGGGACAGGAGGGGAGGAGGCTTTCTTT. Translated: CASSPSGTGGEEAFF.

In this sample, this clone turned up once. The J gene is TRBJ2-1, the V gene TRBV7-9, with a tentative D call TRBD2 (6 bases). This CDR3 region has 16 residues. The germline CDR1 and CDR2 sequences are SEHNR and FQNEAQ (reference sequence). The ends were cut back, 2 bases at V and 0 bases at J, with 11 bases in the middle. CDR3 in DNA: TGTGCCAGCAGCTTAAGCGGGTACAGCTCCTACAATGAGCAGTTCTTC. Amino acids: CASSLSGYSSYNEQFF.